This T cell receptor beta chain was profiled in a study of human T cells and chemical hapten exposure. Study details: Patch tests applied 0.01% DPC to the upper back and were scored after 6 days. Study results and limitations: Expanded TCRs made up significantly more big CDR3 similarity clusters than controls did. TCRs at a frequency above 1 in 1000 stayed unchanged with DPC sensitization.

This clonotype showed up just a few times. The antigen remains unidentified. Attachment of unique molecular identifiers to individual cDNA molecules was performed in the library. A single record per CDR3 protein comes from TCRdb applying MiXCR to the RACE reads. The table shows around 80,000 distinct CDR3 sequences, with 6% to 8.5% occurring only once. The time point is: patch test 2, 6 weeks after DPC sensitization. Indicated treatment: therapeutic diphenylcyclopropenone sensitization with weekly scalp DPC. This TCR was sampled from a woman in her twenties or thirties with alopecia areata. Some clones in this sample may be carry-over from other donors' samples. The material was whole blood, obtained in connection with sensitization to the hapten diphenylcyclopropenone (DPC).

The CDR3 loop reads CASGWRGNYNEQFF. CDR3 coding DNA: TGTGCCAGCGGTTGGCGGGGGAACTACAATGAGCAGTTCTTC. The V gene is TRBV19, the J gene TRBJ2-1, with 7 nucleotides matching TRBD2. Germline V gene sequence: CDR1 LNHDA, CDR2 SQIVND (reference sequence). The CDR3 is made up of 14 amino acids. V lost 9 bases, J lost 3 bases, and 8 bases stayed unmatched. The variable domain in full, completed from reference TRBV19 and TRBJ2-1, reads DGGITQSPKYLFRKEGQNVTLSCEQNLNHDAMYWYRQDPGQGLRLIYYSQIVNDFQKGDIAEGYSVSREKKESFPLTVTSAQKNPTAFYLCASGWRGNYNEQFFGPGTRLTVL.